This T cell receptor beta chain was recovered during a study of human T cells and chemical hapten exposure. This clonotype has ten or more counts. Unmatched junction bases numbered 7, after V lost 4 bases and J lost 5 bases. CDR1 is KGHSH and CDR2 is LQKENI in the germline V gene. The CDR3 spans 15 residues. TCRdb processed the RACE reads anew with MiXCR; each CDR3 protein has one entry. This table holds approximately 90,000 distinct CDR3 sequences, roughly 12% found once. Time point in this sample: patch test 1, 2 weeks after DPC sensitization. Treatment: therapeutic diphenylcyclopropenone sensitization with weekly scalp DPC. Prior to each patch test being applied, blood was drawn.

The TCR was taken from a middle-aged woman with alopecia areata. Some clones in this sample may be carry-over from other donors' samples. V usage is TRBV18 and J usage is TRBJ2-5; 10 bases are shared with TRBD1. Sample: whole blood, taken in connection with sensitization to the hapten diphenylcyclopropenone (DPC). The CDR3 reads CASSRPTGGGETQYF. CDR3 DNA sequence: TGTGCCAGCTCACGGCCGACAGGGGGCGGCGAGACCCAGTACTTC.